These 15 T cell receptor beta chains originate from one sample sequenced in a study of OX40 agonist ivuxolimab in advanced cancers. The repertoire was sequenced with immunoSEQ multiplex PCR; TCRdb's copy has only in-frame clones and lacks some. The sample records about 19,000 clones, about 75% being singletons. The source material was CD4+ or CD8+ T cells sorted from blood, sampled in a trial of the OX40 agonist ivuxolimab. These receptors were collected from an adult with an advanced solid tumor such as melanoma, head and neck, liver or kidney cancer.

This clone occurred a few times. The rearrangement links TRBV15 to TRBJ2-1, with D perhaps matching TRBD1 or TRBD2 (6 bases each). The CDR3 sequence is 15 residues long. Germline lookup yields CDR1 LNHNV and CDR2 YYDKDF (reference sequence). Trimming removed 1 base at V and 6 bases at J, with 13 bases between. This CDR3 reads CATSRGSEGGNEQFF. CDR3 nucleotide sequence: TGTGCCACCAGCAGAGGTTCGGAGGGGGGCAATGAGCAGTTCTTC.

This sequence joins TRBV7-8 and TRBJ2-7, with a tentative D call TRBD1 (6 bases). The CDR3 sequence is 16 residues long. Germline assignment: CDR1 SGHVS and CDR2 FQNEAQ. V dropped 0 bases and J dropped 0 bases, with 12 bases sitting between them. The CDR3 DNA is TGTGCCAGCAGCTTAGCATCTCGGGACACCTCCTACGAGCAGTACTTC. Protein sequence: CASSLASRDTSYEQYF.

V usage is TRBV9 and J usage is TRBJ1-3; tentatively, D is TRBD1 (5 bases). CDR3 size: 17 residues. Germline CDR1 and CDR2: SGDLS and YYNGEE. V lost 4 bases and J lost 4, with 21 bases in between. CDR3 DNA sequence: TGTGCCAGCAGCATCGTAGGGGACTCCGGGGCGGGAAACACCATATATTTT. Its protein is CASSIVGDSGAGNTIYF.

This chain links TRBV5-4 with TRBJ2-7; 10 nucleotides line up with TRBD2. CDR3 length: 14 residues. V lost 2 bases and J lost 3; bases outside the gene matches: 2. Germline assignment: CDR1 SGHNT and CDR2 YYREEE (reference sequence). CDR3 nucleotide sequence: TGTGCCAGCAGCTTCGGGACTAGCGACTACGAGCAGTACTTC. Amino acids: CASSFGTSDYEQYF.

The rearrangement uses TRBV5-1 and TRBJ2-2; D gene uncertain. This CDR3 has 13 amino acids. Trimming left V 6 bases short and J 1 base short, with 7 bases between. CDR1 SGHRS and CDR2 YFSETQ come from the germline V gene. CDR3 amino acids: CASTALNTGELFF. The DNA for the CDR3 is TGCGCCAGCACGGCTCTGAACACCGGGGAGCTGTTTTTT.

The V call is TRBV19, the J call TRBJ2-1, with no clear D. Per germline, CDR1 LNHDA and CDR2 SQIVND (reference sequence). Trimming removed 1 base at V and 4 bases at J, with 2 bases between. This CDR3 spans 12 amino acids. CDR3 DNA sequence: TGTGCCAGTAGTATAGGGTACAATGAGCAGTTCTTC. It encodes CASSIGYNEQFF.

The V gene is TRBV7-2, the J gene TRBJ1-2, with no clear D. The V end lost 1 base, the J end lost 3 bases, and 15 bases lay between the germline ends. Germline values: CDR1 SGHTA, CDR2 FQGNSA. This CDR3 has 16 amino acids. The CDR3 region is CASSLDMGRPHYGYTF. CDR3 DNA: TGTGCCAGCAGCTTAGACATGGGCAGGCCCCACTATGGCTACACCTTC.

The chain couples TRBV14 to TRBJ2-7; 9 bases agree with TRBD1. Germline values: CDR1 SGHDN, CDR2 FVKESK. The CDR3 is 14 amino acids. The trim removed 9 bases at V and 1 base at J, leaving 7 bases unmatched. CDR3 bases: TGTGCCAGAGGACAGGGGAGAGGATCCTACGAGCAGTACTTC. Protein: CARGQGRGSYEQYF. The whole variable domain, filled in from reference TRBV14 and TRBJ2-7, reads EAGVTQFPSHSVIEKGQTVTLRCDPISGHDNLYWYRRVMGKEIKFLLHFVKESKQDESGMPNNRFLAERTGGTYSTLKVQPAELEDSGVYFCARGQGRGSYEQYFGPGTRLTVT.

The chain is built from TRBV29-1 and TRBJ1-4; D call uncertain. V was clipped by 1 base and J by 8 bases, with 14 bases between them. Looked up from germline, CDR1 is SQVTM and CDR2 is ANQGSEA. The CDR3 covers 14 residues. The DNA of the CDR3 is TGCAGCGTTGAAGGAGATCCCCTTGGGGAAAAACTGTTTTTT. It specifies CSVEGDPLGEKLFF.

The V gene is TRBV30, the J gene TRBJ1-1, with D uncertain. The germline gives CDR1 GTSNPN, CDR2 SVGIG (reference sequence). The CDR3 contains 14 residues. V was pared by 0 bases and J by 0 bases, with 8 bases between. CDR3 amino acids: CAWSVDLMNTEAFF. CDR3 DNA: TGTGCCTGGAGTGTAGACCTCATGAACACTGAAGCTTTCTTT.

The table lists this clone with a count of one. The gene calls are TRBV5-4 and TRBJ2-7, with 8 bases aligning to TRBD2. The junction had 3 bases not matched to a gene; V was cut back by 4 bases and J by 3 bases. The germline V gene has CDR1 SGHNT and CDR2 YYREEE (reference sequence). The CDR3 covers 13 residues. The CDR3 reads CASSIGTSYEQYF. CDR3 DNA sequence: TGTGCCAGCAGCATCGGGACTAGCTACGAGCAGTACTTC.

This clone is labeled as medium-sized. The chain couples TRBV5-1 to TRBJ2-1; D is unresolved. The V gene lost 0 bases and the J gene lost 6 bases, with 7 bases spanning the gap. From germline, CDR1 is SGHRS and CDR2 YFSETQ. CDR3 length: 13 amino acids. CDR3 sequence: CASSLDEVNEQFF. CDR3 sequence (DNA): TGCGCCAGCAGCTTGGACGAGGTCAATGAGCAGTTCTTC.

V usage is TRBV5-6 and J usage is TRBJ1-2; D may be TRBD1 (5 bases). This CDR3 spans 14 amino acids. The germline V gene has CDR1 SGHDT and CDR2 YYEEEE. Trimming took off 1 base at V and 7 bases at J, with 14 bases between the two ends. CDR3 in DNA: TGTGCCAGCAGCTTGAAACAGGTGGGAAGTGGCTACACCTTC. Protein product: CASSLKQVGSGYTF.

For this clone: Compared with germline, one end of the junction differs, possibly owing to a read error. The rearrangement links TRBV5-5 to TRBJ2-2, with 8 nucleotides matching TRBD1. Per the germline V gene, CDR1 is SGHKS and CDR2 is YYEKEE (reference sequence). CDR3 length equals 16 residues. CDR3 in amino acids: CASSQDSTGDTGELFF. Written as DNA, the CDR3 is TGCGCCAGCAGCCAAGACTCGACAGGGGACACCGGGGAGCTGTTTTTT.

The chain joins TRBV6-6 to TRBJ1-2, with TRBD1 as a possible D gene (5 bases). The V gene lost 6 bases and the J gene lost 8 bases, with 16 bases spanning the gap. From germline, CDR1 is MNHNY and CDR2 SVGAGI (reference sequence). This CDR3 contains 13 residues. The CDR3 loop reads CASSEGPGTGYTF. CDR3 nucleotide sequence: TGTGCCAGCAGCGAGGGGCCAGGGACCGGCTACACCTTC.